This is a list of T cell receptor beta chains from one sample in a study of cytotoxic CD8 clonotypes in ibrutinib-treated CLL. Sequencing was performed with immunoSEQ multiplex PCR; in TCRdb, only in-frame clones are kept and a portion is missing. This repertoire shows 200,000 or so clones, about 75% found once; its top ten account for 5.9%. Specimen: PBMCs, collected after 12 months of ibrutinib treatment. The origin of the receptors is a human donor with chronic lymphocytic leukemia. Both conserved end residues are part of each CDR3. Each record gives: CDR3 DNA, CDR3 protein, J gene, V gene, clone size, D gene. D genes are given only for firm matches. Size is omitted from some rows. Given values are once, few, many or a class for expanded clones.

TGTGCCAGCAGCTTAGAAGGGGCTGGGGCCAACGTCCTGACTTTC | CASSLEGAGANVLTF | TRBJ2-6 | TRBV11-1 | - | -
TGTGCCAGCAGCTTAGGCCTAGGGACTAGCGGGAGGGCGAACGAGCAGTACTTC | CASSLGLGTSGRANEQYF | TRBJ2-7 | TRBV13 | - | TRBD2
TGTGCCAGCAGCGTCTCGGACCATACGCAGTATTTT | CASSVSDHTQYF | TRBJ2-3 | TRBV7-9 | - | -
TGTGCCAGCAGCCCGGACCTTTATCCGCCCCAGCATTTT | CASSPDLYPPQHF | TRBJ1-5 | TRBV7-2 | - | -
TGCGCCAGCAGCCGAGGTACCTTTGGGGCAGATACGCAGTATTTT | CASSRGTFGADTQYF | TRBJ2-3 | TRBV5-1 | - | -
TGTGCTAGTGCCCTCTCTGGAAACACCATATATTTT | CASALSGNTIYF | TRBJ1-3 | TRBV12-5 | - | -
TGCAGTGCTGGACAGGTTAGCCTCTACACCTTC | CSAGQVSLYTF | TRBJ1-2 | TRBV20-1 | - | TRBD1
TGTGCCAGCAGCCCCGGGACAGGACTCGTTAGGGATGACTATGGCTACACCTTC | CASSPGTGLVRDDYGYTF | TRBJ1-2 | TRBV9 | - | TRBD1
TGCGCCAGCAGCCAAGACCCGACAGGGGGAAACACCATATATTTT | CASSQDPTGGNTIYF | TRBJ1-3 | TRBV4-3 | - | TRBD1
TGTGCCAGCAGCGTAGACGGGACAGGGGGCAATGAGCAGTTCTTC | CASSVDGTGGNEQFF | TRBJ2-1 | TRBV9 | few | TRBD1
TGTGCCAGCAGTTCTAGGACGTCTAACTATGGCTACACCTTC | CASSSRTSNYGYTF | TRBJ1-2 | TRBV6-5 | - | -
TGCGCCAGCAGCTTGGGTTACGGCAGGGGGGGAGTCCGATCCTACAATGAGCAGTTCTTC | CASSLGYGRGGVRSYNEQFF | TRBJ2-1 | TRBV5-1 | - | -
TGTGCCAGCAGTTCGCGGACTAGCGGGGGGGCGGGGACGCAGTATTTT | CASSSRTSGGAGTQYF | TRBJ2-3 | TRBV6-6 | - | TRBD2
TGTGCCAGCAGCTTACGAACGGGGGCTGGGACTGAAGCTTTCTTT | CASSLRTGAGTEAFF | TRBJ1-1 | TRBV7-9 | - | -
TGTGCCAGCACAAGACAGGGGGCGAGGGAGACCCAGTACTTC | CASTRQGARETQYF | TRBJ2-5 | TRBV11-2 | once | TRBD1
TGTGCCACCAGCAGTCCTCCGGGACAGGGTACCACCGGGGAGCTGTTTTTT | CATSSPPGQGTTGELFF | TRBJ2-2 | TRBV15 | - | TRBD1
TGTGCCAGCAGAATAAGCGGGAGGAGTAATGAGCAGTTCTTC | CASRISGRSNEQFF | TRBJ2-1 | TRBV6-5 | - | TRBD2
TGTGCCAGCAGTTTCATCGTGGGGGAGGGTGAAAAACTGTTTTTT | CASSFIVGEGEKLFF | TRBJ1-4 | TRBV28 | - | -
TGCGCCAGCAGCTGGGGTACCGGCGACACTGAAGCTTTCTTT | CASSWGTGDTEAFF | TRBJ1-1 | TRBV5-1 | few | -
TGTGCCAGCAGCAGGGGGCAAAGGAACACTGAAGCTTTCTTT | CASSRGQRNTEAFF | TRBJ1-1 | TRBV6-5 | once | TRBD1
TGTGCCACCAGCGGGAGGGGTAGCTATGGCTACACCTTC | CATSGRGSYGYTF | TRBJ1-2 | TRBV15 | few | -
TGTGCCAGCAGTATTCGACAAGGACAAGCTGAGCAGTTCTTC | CASSIRQGQAEQFF | TRBJ2-1 | TRBV6-5 | - | -
TGTGCCAGCAGCCCACAGGGGCCGAACACCGGGGAGCTGTTTTTT | CASSPQGPNTGELFF | TRBJ2-2 | TRBV7-2 | few | TRBD1